One and the same sample provided the 32 T cell receptor beta chains below, sequenced in a study of Ad26.COV2.S vaccination and SARS-CoV-2 variants. TCRdb's table, derived via immunoSEQ multiplex PCR, lists solely in-frame clones and lacks some. The profile covers some 290,000 clones, with around 85% appearing a single time and 2.1% taken by the ten largest. As for treatment: roughly 20 received Ad26.COV2.S at low or high dose, single or two shots; roughly five received placebo; per-sample allocation not given. Samples were taken on day 63 after the first vaccine or placebo injection. Sequencing used peripheral blood, obtained in a trial of Ad26.COV2.S vaccine versus placebo. The source of these receptors is a person between 18 and 65 years old who received the Ad26.COV2.S COVID-19 vaccine or a placebo.

The chain couples TRBV28 to TRBJ1-1, with a possible D match to TRBD1 (5 bases). V was clipped by 2 bases and J by 1 base, with 17 bases between them. Germline CDR1 is MDHEN and CDR2 is SYDVKM. The CDR3 has 17 residues. CDR3 sequence (DNA): TGTGCCAGCAGTTTAGTGGGCAGGGTTAGACCGAACACTGAAGCTTTCTTT. Encoded protein: CASSLVGRVRPNTEAFF.

This chain links TRBV5-1 with TRBJ1-5; tentative D call: TRBD1 (5 bases). Germline V gene lookup returns CDR1 SGHRS and CDR2 YFSETQ. V was trimmed by 4 bases and J by 6 bases, leaving 17 bases between them. This CDR3 comprises 15 residues. The CDR3: CASSPGGGEGQPQHF. The CDR3 nucleotides read TGCGCCAGCAGCCCCGGCGGAGGGGAGGGTCAGCCCCAGCATTTT. The full variable domain, its missing parts supplied by reference TRBV5-1 and TRBJ1-5, is KAGVTQTPRYLIKTRGQQVTLSCSPISGHRSVSWYQQTPGQGLQFLFEYFSETQRNKGNFPGRFSGRQFSNSRSEMNVSTLELGDSALYLCASSPGGGEGQPQHFGDGTRLSIL.

The chain has TRBV5-1 and TRBJ2-7; 8 bases are a match to TRBD1. CDR1 is SGHRS and CDR2 is YFSETQ in the germline V gene. The CDR3 totals 15 residues. J lost 4 bases, V lost 2 bases, and 8 bases had no gene match. The CDR3 reads CASSLDRGSVYEQYF. Written as DNA, the CDR3 is TGCGCCAGCAGCTTAGACAGGGGAAGTGTTTACGAGCAGTACTTC.

V is TRBV6-1 and J is TRBJ1-2; D ambiguous. The CDR3 has 12 amino acids. Looked up from germline, CDR1 is MNHNS and CDR2 is SASEGT. V shed 1 base and J shed 5 bases, with 5 bases lying between them. CDR3 region: CASSEGRYGYTF. The CDR3 DNA is TGTGCCAGCAGTGAAGGAAGATATGGCTACACCTTC.

This rearrangement joins TRBV5-4 to TRBJ2-3; maybe TRBD2 (7 bases). The CDR3 has 15 residues. The germline V and J ends were trimmed by 6 bases and 1 base, with 15 bases remaining between them. Germline V lookup: CDR1 SGHNT, CDR2 YYREEE (reference sequence). CDR3 DNA: TGTGCCAGCACCCCGGGGGGCCGAGGCACAGATACGCAGTATTTT. This codes for CASTPGGRGTDTQYF.

The chain carries TRBV3-1 (or the pseudogene TRBV3-2) and TRBJ1-4; possible D gene TRBD1, 5 bases. CDR1 is LGHDT, CDR2 YNNKEL, per germline (reference sequence). This CDR3 contains 15 residues. Trimming took off 2 bases at V and 8 bases at J, with 15 bases between the two ends. The CDR3 DNA follows: TGTGCCAGCAGCCAAAGGGGCCTCAACGGCGAAAAACTGTTTTTT. This sequence encodes CASSQRGLNGEKLFF.

This sequence joins TRBV27 and TRBJ1-6; 7 bases fit TRBD1. The V gene end was trimmed by 4 bases and the J gene end by 6 bases; junction bases not matched to a gene: 9. CDR3 length equals 16 residues. Germline lookup yields CDR1 MNHEY and CDR2 SMNVEV (reference sequence). The CDR3, as DNA: TGTGCCAGCAGTTCCGGACAGGTTAGGGGTAATTCACCCCTCCACTTT. This sequence encodes CASSSGQVRGNSPLHF.

On this clone: Other DNA sequences in the sample encode the same CDR3. The CDR3 DNA reads as TGTGCCAGCTCACCGGGACAGGGGGCGAACACTGAAGCTTTCTTT. This translates into CASSPGQGANTEAFF. The gene calls are TRBV18 and TRBJ1-1, with 12 bases aligning to TRBD1. This CDR3 contains 15 residues. The junction had 0 bases not matched to a gene; V was cut back by 3 bases and J by 1 base. Germline-derived CDR1 and CDR2 are KGHSH and LQKENI.

The sample holds many counts of this clone. V gene TRBV13 combines with J gene TRBJ2-1, with no clear D. The CDR3 length is 14 residues. Germline-derived CDR1 and CDR2 are PRHDT and FYEKMQ (reference sequence). The germline V and J ends were trimmed by 3 bases and 8 bases, with 14 bases remaining between them. In DNA form, the CDR3 reads TGTGCCAGCAGCTTCCTCAAGGAAGATTATGAGCAGTTCTTC. Its protein product is CASSFLKEDYEQFF.

The chain is built from TRBV11-2 and TRBJ1-1, with D perhaps matching TRBD1 (5 bases). This CDR3 is built from 14 residues. Trimming removed 3 bases at V and 4 bases at J, with 12 bases between. CDR1 and CDR2 from the germline V gene are SGHAT and FQNNGV. The CDR3 is CASSFGGVGTEAFF. The CDR3 bases are TGTGCCAGCAGCTTCGGGGGGGTCGGCACTGAAGCTTTCTTT. Using reference TRBV11-2 and TRBJ1-1 for the parts outside the CDR3, the full variable domain is EAGVAQSPRYKIIEKRQSVAFWCNPISGHATLYWYQQILGQGPKLLIQFQNNGVVDDSQLPKDRFSAERLKGVDSTLKIQPAKLEDSAVYLCASSFGGVGTEAFFGQGTRLTVV.

The chain carries TRBV20-1 and TRBJ1-2; weak D call: TRBD1 (6 bases). CDR1 and CDR2 (germline): DFQATT, SNEGSKA (reference sequence). The CDR3 is made up of 13 amino acids. V was cut by 3 bases and J by 4 bases, with 12 bases left in between. The CDR3 loop reads CSASWGAGYGYTF. CDR3 nucleotides: TGCAGTGCTAGTTGGGGGGCTGGCTATGGCTACACCTTC.

The rearrangement uses TRBV5-1 and TRBJ1-2; D is ambiguous. This CDR3 has 14 amino acids. V dropped 0 bases and J dropped 8 bases, with 14 bases sitting between them. Germline V gene sequence: CDR1 SGHRS, CDR2 YFSETQ. The CDR3 loop is CASSLAVQMGGYTF. The DNA of the CDR3 is TGCGCCAGCAGCTTGGCCGTGCAGATGGGGGGCTACACCTTC.

The genes are TRBV11-3 and TRBJ1-2; D is unresolved. This CDR3 comprises 13 residues. Trimming pared 2 bases from V and 2 bases from J, leaving 6 bases between. Germline loops: CDR1 SGHNT, CDR2 YENEEA. DNA for the CDR3: TGTGCCAGCAGCTTAAAAGGGAACTATGGCTACACCTTC. It yields the protein CASSLKGNYGYTF.

This chain uses TRBV2 with TRBJ1-2; 8 positions match TRBD1. Germline trimming cut 2 bases from V and 7 bases from J; bases unmatched to any gene: 6. Per the germline V gene, CDR1 is SNHLY and CDR2 is FYNNEI. There are 14 residues in the CDR3. CDR3 in DNA: TGTGCCAGCAGTGAACAACAGGGGGTGGGTGGCTACACCTTC. This translates into CASSEQQGVGGYTF.

The chain uses TRBV7-2 and TRBJ2-7; D is ambiguous. The CDR3 is 14 amino acids. V lost 2 bases and J lost 2, with 10 bases in between. From germline, CDR1 is SGHTA and CDR2 FQGNSA. This CDR3 is CASSLKLFPYEQYF. For the CDR3, the DNA is TGTGCCAGCAGCTTAAAACTGTTCCCCTACGAGCAGTACTTC.

V usage is TRBV29-1 and J usage is TRBJ1-5; D unclear. Germline loops: CDR1 SQVTM, CDR2 ANQGSEA. The CDR3 is made up of 13 amino acids. Between the trimmed V and J ends, which lost 4 bases and 6 bases, there was a span of 13 bases. Here the CDR3 reads CSVVQRSGQPQHF. Here the CDR3 DNA reads TGCAGCGTTGTTCAACGATCAGGTCAGCCCCAGCATTTT.

The chain carries TRBV19 and TRBJ2-1; perhaps TRBD1 as D (6 bases). V shed 5 bases and J shed 4 bases, with 15 bases lying between them. Germline values: CDR1 LNHDA, CDR2 SQIVND (reference sequence). This CDR3 has 15 residues. The CDR3 DNA reads as TGTGCCAGTAGTTCCCGGGACACACCTTACAATGAGCAGTTCTTC. It translates to CASSSRDTPYNEQFF.

This chain connects TRBV7-9 to TRBJ1-1; D gene ambiguous. Germline lookup yields CDR1 SEHNR and CDR2 FQNEAQ (reference sequence). Trimming stripped 5 bases from V and 1 base from J, with 5 bases between. The CDR3 has 12 amino acids. The DNA of the CDR3 is TGTGCCAGCAGCAAAACGAACACTGAAGCTTTCTTT. As protein: CASSKTNTEAFF.

This clone has just one count. The chain has TRBV4-2 and TRBJ2-7; D may be TRBD1 (6 bases). CDR3 size: 15 residues. CDR1 is LGHNA and CDR2 is YNFKEQ in the germline V gene. V lost 0 bases and J lost 3, with 12 bases in between. CDR3: CASSQEDSLRYEQYF. CDR3 DNA sequence: TGTGCCAGCAGCCAAGAGGACAGCCTTCGCTACGAGCAGTACTTC.

The chain uses TRBV15 and TRBJ1-1; maybe TRBD1 (6 bases). Germline lookup yields CDR1 LNHNV and CDR2 YYDKDF (reference sequence). Deletions cut 5 bases from V and 6 bases from J, with 22 bases between. The CDR3 covers 16 residues. In DNA, the CDR3 is TGTGCCACCAGCGGACTACCAGGGGTCTCTCAAGCTGAAGCTTTCTTT. Residues: CATSGLPGVSQAEAFF.

The table lists this clone with a few counts. The J gene is TRBJ1-6, the V gene TRBV7-2; a possible D gene is TRBD1 (5 bases). Germline V gene sequence: CDR1 SGHTA, CDR2 FQGNSA. The CDR3 contains 13 residues. V was pared by 1 base and J by 7 bases, with 5 bases between. CDR3 loop: CASSLEGNSPLHF. The CDR3 DNA is TGTGCCAGCAGCTTAGAGGGGAATTCACCCCTCCACTTT.

The rearrangement links TRBV7-9 to TRBJ2-1; 7 bases agree with TRBD1. Trimming took 6 bases from V and 6 from J; bases not matched to a gene: 5. This CDR3 region has 13 residues. Germline-derived CDR1 and CDR2 are SEHNR and FQNEAQ (reference sequence). The CDR3 loop is CASRIGTVNEQFF. In DNA form, the CDR3 reads TGTGCCAGCAGGATTGGGACAGTCAATGAGCAGTTCTTC.

The genes are TRBV7-2 and TRBJ1-3; D possibly corresponds to TRBD1 (6 bases). The V end lost 5 bases, the J end lost 2 bases, and 16 bases lay between the germline ends. There are 16 residues in the CDR3. Germline values: CDR1 SGHTA, CDR2 FQGNSA. As DNA, the CDR3 is TGTGCCAGCAGCGCTCGAGGGGGTACCCCTGGAAACACCATATATTTT. It encodes CASSARGGTPGNTIYF.

This sequence joins TRBV5-4 and TRBJ2-1; TRBD1 aligns across 7 bases. Looked up from germline, CDR1 is SGHNT and CDR2 is YYREEE (reference sequence). Trimming cost V 0 bases and J 1 base; bases outside gene matches: 1. This CDR3 comprises 15 residues. CDR3 nucleotides: TGTGCCAGCAGCTTGGGACAGGGATCCTACAATGAGCAGTTCTTC. Amino acids: CASSLGQGSYNEQFF.

The chain has TRBV7-9 and TRBJ1-1; D is possibly TRBD1 (5 bases). In germline, CDR1 is SEHNR, CDR2 FQNEAQ (reference sequence). V shed 3 bases and J shed 5 bases, with 13 bases lying between them. This CDR3 region has 14 residues. CDR3 sequence reads: CASSFSGGRTEAFF. The CDR3 DNA follows: TGTGCCAGCAGCTTTTCGGGGGGAAGGACTGAAGCTTTCTTT.

This chain connects TRBV19 to TRBJ2-7; 9 bases are a match to TRBD2. The CDR3 loop spans 14 amino acids. Germline lookup yields CDR1 LNHDA and CDR2 SQIVND (reference sequence). The junction had 3 bases not matched to a gene; V was cut back by 3 bases and J by 3 bases. Written as DNA, the CDR3 is TGTGCCAGTAGTATGACTAGCGGAGGCTACGAGCAGTACTTC. This gives the protein CASSMTSGGYEQYF. The full variable domain, with the rest looked up from reference TRBV19 and TRBJ2-7, is DGGITQSPKYLFRKEGQNVTLSCEQNLNHDAMYWYRQDPGQGLRLIYYSQIVNDFQKGDIAEGYSVSREKKESFPLTVTSAQKNPTAFYLCASSMTSGGYEQYFGPGTRLTVT.

The chain recombines TRBV11-3 with TRBJ2-2, with D perhaps matching TRBD1 or TRBD2 (5 bases each). The V gene's germline CDR1 is SGHNT and CDR2 YENEEA. V was cut by 6 bases and J by 1 base, with 12 bases left in between. This CDR3 is built from 15 residues. The DNA of the CDR3 is TGTGCCAGCAGTCCCGGGGCCTTGAACACCGGGGAGCTGTTTTTT. Translation gives CASSPGALNTGELFF. Filled out from reference TRBV11-3 and TRBJ2-2, the complete variable domain reads EAGVVQSPRYKIIEKKQPVAFWCNPISGHNTLYWYLQNLGQGPELLIRYENEEAVDDSQLPKDRFSAERLKGVDSTLKIQPAELGDSAVYLCASSPGALNTGELFFGEGSRLTVL.

V gene TRBV7-8 combines with J gene TRBJ1-1, with D unclear. CDR3 length: 15 residues. V lost 10 bases and J lost 1, with 19 bases in between. The germline CDR1 and CDR2 sequences are SGHVS and FQNEAQ. CDR3 nucleotides: TGTGCCACCACGTCTCGGGGTCAAGAGAACACTGAAGCTTTCTTT. This encodes CATTSRGQENTEAFF.

The CDR3 protein is CASSSLWMGDTQYF. CDR3 sequence (DNA): TGTGCCAGCAGCTCCCTCTGGATGGGGGATACGCAGTATTTT. The chain links TRBV5-5 to TRBJ2-3; no definite D call. Trimming shortened V by 3 bases and J by 6 bases, and 14 bases separated the two germline ends. Looked up from germline, CDR1 is SGHKS and CDR2 is YYEKEE (reference sequence). This CDR3 comprises 14 residues.

This clone appeared a single time. The CDR3 reads CASSPSRTSGGNEQFF. CDR3 nucleotide sequence: TGCGCCAGCAGCCCATCCCGGACTAGCGGCGGCAATGAGCAGTTCTTC. The J gene is TRBJ2-1, the V gene TRBV5-1; TRBD2 matches at 10 bases. From germline, CDR1 is SGHRS and CDR2 YFSETQ. J was trimmed by 6 bases and V by 4 bases; bases with no gene match: 10. The CDR3 is 16 amino acids. The variable domain in full, completed from reference TRBV5-1 and TRBJ2-1, reads KAGVTQTPRYLIKTRGQQVTLSCSPISGHRSVSWYQQTPGQGLQFLFEYFSETQRNKGNFPGRFSGRQFSNSRSEMNVSTLELGDSALYLCASSPSRTSGGNEQFFGPGTRLTVL.

The V gene is TRBV6-5, the J gene TRBJ1-3; D gene unclear. V lost 10 bases, J lost 0 bases, and 16 bases lay in between. CDR3 length: 15 amino acids. Per germline, CDR1 MNHEY and CDR2 SVGAGI. The CDR3 is CATQRYIRSGNTIYF. Written as DNA, the CDR3 is TGTGCCACCCAAAGGTACATTCGCTCTGGAAACACCATATATTTT.

The CDR3 reads CASSRGQGWTGELFF. The CDR3 bases are TGTGCCAGCAGCCGAGGACAGGGATGGACCGGGGAGCTGTTTTTT. The rearrangement links TRBV7-6 to TRBJ2-2; 8 positions agree with TRBD1. This CDR3 contains 15 residues. The V segment lost 5 bases and the J segment 5 bases; nucleotides outside the gene matches: 7. Germline lookup yields CDR1 SGHVS and CDR2 FNYEAQ.